The 24 T cell receptor beta chains presented below share a single source sample, sequenced in a study of blood T cell repertoires in COVID-19. Libraries were prepared by immunoSEQ multiplex PCR; TCRdb keeps only in-frame clonotypes and omits some of them. The table lists fewer than 300,000 clones, approximately 84% of them singletons. The material sequenced was peripheral blood. The receptors were gathered from a human donor with COVID-19, enrolled during active disease. The donor label of this sample is uncertain.

This clone was found a few times. The genes are TRBV6-6 and TRBJ1-4; 8 bases match TRBD1. The CDR3 spans 15 residues. Germline CDR1 and CDR2: MNHNY and SVGAGI (reference sequence). J lost 3 bases, V lost 5 bases, and 5 bases had no gene match. The CDR3 DNA follows: TGTGCCAGCAGTCCAAACAGGGGGGCTAATGAAAAACTGTTTTTT. This gives the protein CASSPNRGANEKLFF.

Here the CDR3 DNA reads TGTGCCAGCAGCCTTCGACAGGGTAACTATGGCTACACCTTC. Encoded protein: CASSLRQGNYGYTF. The V gene is TRBV14, the J gene TRBJ1-2; 7 bases agree with TRBD1. Germline V gene lookup returns CDR1 SGHDN and CDR2 FVKESK. After removal of 4 bases from V and 1 base from J, the junction contained 3 bases not matched to a gene. The CDR3 length is 14 residues.

The genes are TRBV6-5 and TRBJ1-6; the D gene is possibly TRBD1 (5 bases). Germline V gives CDR1 MNHEY, CDR2 SVGAGI. This CDR3 comprises 15 residues. Trimming took 2 bases from V and 7 from J, leaving 12 bases between them. The CDR3, as DNA: TGTGCCAGCAGTTACGGAACAGGAAACAATTCACCCCTCCACTTT. It translates to CASSYGTGNNSPLHF.

The rearrangement uses TRBV27 and TRBJ1-1; 9 positions match TRBD1. V shed 5 bases and J 1 base; nucleotides not matched to a gene: 5. Germline lookup yields CDR1 MNHEY and CDR2 SMNVEV (reference sequence). This CDR3 contains 15 residues. CDR3 residues: CASSRTGGKNTEAFF. CDR3 DNA: TGTGCCAGCAGTCGTACAGGGGGCAAGAACACTGAAGCTTTCTTT.

This sequence joins TRBV13 and TRBJ1-2, with 7 bases that match TRBD1. Germline CDR1 is PRHDT and CDR2 is FYEKMQ (reference sequence). CDR3 size: 15 residues. The V and J ends lost 2 bases and 7 bases, in that order; junction bases with no gene match: 10. CDR3 coding DNA: TGTGCCAGCAGCTTACAAAGGGGGCCTCTTGGTGGCTACACCTTC. It is translated as CASSLQRGPLGGYTF.

V gene TRBV5-1 combines with J gene TRBJ1-2; no clear D gene. This CDR3 has 12 amino acids. Germline V gene data show CDR1 as SGHRS and CDR2 as YFSETQ. Trimming stripped 2 bases from V and 1 base from J, with 3 bases between. The chain's CDR3 is CASSLHNYGYTF. The DNA of the CDR3 is TGCGCCAGCAGCTTACATAACTATGGCTACACCTTC.

A few counts support this clone. The sample carries other DNA sequences with the same CDR3. V gene TRBV19 combines with J gene TRBJ1-1; D remains ambiguous. CDR1 is LNHDA and CDR2 is SQIVND in the germline V gene (reference sequence). The CDR3 length is 13 residues. The ends were cut back, 3 bases at V and 3 bases at J, with 8 bases in the middle. The CDR3 sequence is CASSIGRDTEAFF. The CDR3 bases are TGTGCCAGTAGTATCGGGAGGGACACTGAAGCTTTCTTT.

This clone was recorded once. The J gene is TRBJ1-5, the V gene TRBV28, with TRBD1 as a possible D gene (6 bases). The CDR3 totals 14 residues. CDR1 is MDHEN, CDR2 SYDVKM, per germline. Trimming took 5 bases from V and 0 from J, leaving 8 bases between them. CDR3 DNA: TGTGCCAGCAGTCCACAGGGTAGCAATCAGCCCCAGCATTTT. It encodes CASSPQGSNQPQHF.

The chain joins TRBV7-3 to TRBJ1-1; D not resolved. The V gene lost 5 bases and the J gene lost 0 bases, with 7 bases spanning the gap. Germline V lookup: CDR1 SGHTA, CDR2 FQGTGA. The CDR3 loop spans 13 amino acids. As DNA, the CDR3 is TGTGCCAGCAGCACCAACTTGAACACTGAAGCTTTCTTT. Protein: CASSTNLNTEAFF. Full variable domain (remainder filled in from reference TRBV7-3 and TRBJ1-1): GAGVSQTPSNKVTEKGKYVELRCDPISGHTALYWYRQSLGQGPEFLIYFQGTGAADDSGLPNDRFFAVRPEGSVSTLKIQRTERGDSAVYLCASSTNLNTEAFFGQGTRLTVV.

This chain joins TRBV4-1 and TRBJ2-7, with TRBD2 identical over 12 bases. This CDR3 is built from 18 residues. V shed 4 bases, J shed 1 base, and the junction held 11 bases outside the gene matches. Germline-derived CDR1 and CDR2 are MGHRA and YSYEKL. The CDR3 DNA reads as TGCGCCAGCAGCCCCCGACTAGCGGGAGAAAAGTTTTCCTACGAGCAGTACTTC. Protein product: CASSPRLAGEKFSYEQYF.

The chain is built from TRBV9 and TRBJ2-3, with TRBD2 matching over 7 bases. J was trimmed by 5 bases and V by 0 bases; bases with no gene match: 12. CDR3 size: 17 residues. Germline loops: CDR1 SGDLS, CDR2 YYNGEE. The CDR3 loop reads CASSVESGGGPLDTQYF. CDR3 nucleotides: TGTGCCAGCAGCGTAGAGTCGGGGGGAGGGCCATTAGATACGCAGTATTTT. Supplemented by reference TRBV9 and TRBJ2-3, the full variable domain reads DSGVTQTPKHLITATGQRVTLRCSPRSGDLSVYWYQQSLDQGLQFLIQYYNGEERAKGNILERFSAQQFPDLHSELNLSSLELGDSALYFCASSVESGGGPLDTQYFGPGTRLTVL.

Here the CDR3 DNA reads TGCGCCAGCTCCGCCGGGACTAGCGGGAGTGTGACAGATACGCAGTATTTT. Amino acids: CASSAGTSGSVTDTQYF. The chain carries TRBV5-1 and TRBJ2-3; 14 nucleotides line up with TRBD2. The germline V gene has CDR1 SGHRS and CDR2 YFSETQ. The CDR3 runs to 17 residues. V lost 7 bases, J lost 3 bases, and 10 bases stayed unmatched.

The chain couples TRBV2 to TRBJ2-4; tentative D call: TRBD2 (5 bases). V was trimmed by 2 bases and J by 4 bases, leaving 6 bases between them. CDR1 is SNHLY and CDR2 is FYNNEI in the germline V gene. There are 13 residues in the CDR3. CDR3 nucleotides: TGTGCCAGCAGTGAACGACTAAAAAACATTCAGTACTTC. This translates into CASSERLKNIQYF.

This clone was seen only once. The CDR3 loop is CASSGTSGGNEQFF. The CDR3 DNA reads as TGCGCCAGCAGCGGGACTAGCGGCGGGAATGAGCAGTTCTTC. This sequence joins TRBV5-1 and TRBJ2-1, with TRBD2 identical over 11 bases. J gave up 7 bases and V 4 bases, and 4 bases lay outside the gene matches. The CDR3 has 14 residues. Germline V gene lookup returns CDR1 SGHRS and CDR2 YFSETQ.

The chain couples TRBV5-1 to TRBJ2-2; 8 bases match TRBD1. CDR3 length: 18 amino acids. Germline V lookup: CDR1 SGHRS, CDR2 YFSETQ. After removal of 1 base from V and 3 bases from J, the junction contained 11 bases not matched to a gene. The CDR3: CASSLLQGADRDTGELFF. In DNA form, the CDR3 reads TGCGCCAGCAGCTTGTTGCAGGGGGCGGATAGGGACACCGGGGAGCTGTTTTTT.

The CDR3 sequence: CASSYPSRGNEQFF. The CDR3 DNA follows: TGTGCCAGCAGTTACCCCTCCCGGGGCAATGAGCAGTTCTTC. The chain uses TRBV28 and TRBJ2-1, with a tentative D call TRBD2 (5 bases). V was clipped by 4 bases and J by 6 bases, with 13 bases between them. Germline V CDR1 and CDR2: MDHEN, SYDVKM. This CDR3 has 14 amino acids.

The genes are TRBV6-6 and TRBJ1-1; no definite D call. V lost 5 bases to trimming and J lost 3 bases, with 16 bases between them. Germline V lookup: CDR1 MNHNY, CDR2 SVGAGI (reference sequence). CDR3 length equals 15 residues. CDR3 in DNA: TGTGCCAGCAGTAGGGAGATCATAGGCGACACTGAAGCTTTCTTT. Translation gives CASSREIIGDTEAFF.

This sequence joins TRBV28 and TRBJ1-2; 8 bases align to TRBD1. V lost 8 bases, J lost 4 bases, and 15 bases stayed unmatched. The germline V gene encodes CDR1 MDHEN and CDR2 SYDVKM. The CDR3 runs 16 residues. CDR3 in DNA: TGTGCCAGCCGTACTACCGGACAGGGAGGAGGCTATGGCTACACCTTC. Translated: CASRTTGQGGGYGYTF.

This chain uses TRBV6-2 or TRBV6-3 with TRBJ1-6; 8 bases align to TRBD1. Germline lookup yields CDR1 MNHEY and CDR2 SVGEGT. The CDR3 contains 16 residues. The ends lost 4 bases at V and 10 bases at J; junction bases unmatched: 12. The CDR3 sequence is CASSSGTGGEVSPLHF. The CDR3, as DNA: TGTGCCAGCAGTTCCGGGACAGGAGGGGAAGTGTCACCCCTCCACTTT.

This clone was seen only a few times. The chain carries TRBV19 and TRBJ2-6, with D tentatively TRBD1 (5 bases). The V gene lost 7 bases and the J gene lost 0 bases, with 13 bases spanning the gap. The CDR3 spans 16 residues. Germline CDR1 LNHDA, CDR2 SQIVND (reference sequence). CDR3 sequence: CASNKQANSGANVLTF. The CDR3 nucleotides are TGTGCCAGTAATAAACAGGCGAACTCTGGGGCCAACGTCCTGACTTTC. The full variable domain, completed using reference TRBV19 and TRBJ2-6, is DGGITQSPKYLFRKEGQNVTLSCEQNLNHDAMYWYRQDPGQGLRLIYYSQIVNDFQKGDIAEGYSVSREKKESFPLTVTSAQKNPTAFYLCASNKQANSGANVLTFGAGSRLTVL.

The chain recombines TRBV25-1 with TRBJ1-1; 10 positions agree with TRBD1. This CDR3 has 15 amino acids. Germline CDR1 and CDR2: MGHDK and SYGVNS. J gave up 1 base and V 8 bases, and 7 bases lay outside the gene matches. CDR3 DNA sequence: TGTGCCAGCGGCAGACAGGGGGCGGCGAACACTGAAGCTTTCTTT. Its protein product is CASGRQGAANTEAFF.

The genes are TRBV5-1 and TRBJ1-1; possible D gene TRBD1, 5 bases. The V end lost 0 bases, the J end lost 5 bases, and 20 bases lay between the germline ends. Germline assignment: CDR1 SGHRS and CDR2 YFSETQ. This CDR3 has 17 amino acids. As DNA, the CDR3 is TGCGCCAGCAGCTTGGCCCTGACTTTGGGGGGAGGTACTGAAGCTTTCTTT. Protein: CASSLALTLGGGTEAFF.

This clone was seen more than once but under ten times. The chain couples TRBV4-2 to TRBJ1-4; D is perhaps TRBD1 (5 bases). Germline CDR1 reads LGHNA; CDR2 reads YNFKEQ. CDR3 length: 17 amino acids. V was trimmed by 3 bases and J by 0 bases, leaving 14 bases between them. CDR3 in amino acids: CASSQRTIQATNEKLFF. The CDR3 DNA follows: TGTGCCAGCAGCCAGAGGACAATTCAAGCAACTAATGAAAAACTGTTTTTT.

This clone was recorded only once. The gene calls are TRBV27 and TRBJ1-2; D not certain. CDR1 MNHEY and CDR2 SMNVEV come from the germline V gene (reference sequence). V dropped 3 bases and J dropped 1 base, with 12 bases sitting between them. The CDR3 is made up of 15 amino acids. The CDR3 region is CASSFYSDNNYGYTF. Here the CDR3 DNA reads TGTGCCAGCAGTTTCTATAGTGACAATAACTATGGCTACACCTTC.